This T cell receptor beta chain was obtained from a study of glioma-infiltrating T cells after dendritic cell vaccination. Profiled with immunoSEQ multiplex PCR; TCRdb holds only in-frame clones, not every one. This sample contains around 22 clones. This CDR3 has 15 residues. CDR1 SGHRS and CDR2 YFSETQ come from the germline V gene. V lost 5 bases and J lost 0, with 14 bases in between. This clone was seen once. Tissue used contained more than 20% tumor on H&E. The source material was tumor tissue, sampled before dendritic cell vaccination. The chain has TRBV5-1 and TRBJ1-2; D unclear. The TCR comes from a human donor with glioblastoma. CDR3: CASRPQLVANYGYTF. CDR3 nucleotide sequence: TGCGCCAGCAGACCACAACTAGTGGCTAACTATGGCTACACCTTC.